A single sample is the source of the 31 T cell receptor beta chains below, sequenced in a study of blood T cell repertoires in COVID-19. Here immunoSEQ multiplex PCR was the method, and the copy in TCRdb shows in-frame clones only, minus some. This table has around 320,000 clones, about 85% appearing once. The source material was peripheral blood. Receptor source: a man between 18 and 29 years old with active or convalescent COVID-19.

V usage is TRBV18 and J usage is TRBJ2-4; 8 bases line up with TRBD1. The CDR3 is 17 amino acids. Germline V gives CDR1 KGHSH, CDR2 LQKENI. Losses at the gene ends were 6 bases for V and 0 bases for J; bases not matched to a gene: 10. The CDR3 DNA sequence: TGTGCCAGCTCCCCCCTCGGGACAGGAATAGCCAAAAACATTCAGTACTTC. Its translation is CASSPLGTGIAKNIQYF.

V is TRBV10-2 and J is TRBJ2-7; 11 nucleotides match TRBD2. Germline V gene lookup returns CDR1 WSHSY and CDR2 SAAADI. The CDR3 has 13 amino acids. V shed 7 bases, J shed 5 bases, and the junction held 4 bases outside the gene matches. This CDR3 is CASKDSGRDEQYF. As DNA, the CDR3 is TGCGCCAGCAAGGATAGCGGGAGGGACGAGCAGTACTTC.

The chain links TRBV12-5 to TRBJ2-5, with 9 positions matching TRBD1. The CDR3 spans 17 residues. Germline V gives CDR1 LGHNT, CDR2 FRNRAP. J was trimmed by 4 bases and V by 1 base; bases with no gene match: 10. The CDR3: CASGLAGTGKIAETQYF. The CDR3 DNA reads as TGTGCTAGTGGTTTGGCAGGGACAGGGAAGATAGCAGAGACCCAGTACTTC.

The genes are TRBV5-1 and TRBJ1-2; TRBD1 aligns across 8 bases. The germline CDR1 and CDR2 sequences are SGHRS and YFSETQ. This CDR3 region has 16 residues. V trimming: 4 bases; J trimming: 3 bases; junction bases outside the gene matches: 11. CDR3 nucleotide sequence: TGCGCCAGCAGCCCCAGATCAGGGGGCGCTGACTATGGCTACACCTTC. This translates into CASSPRSGGADYGYTF.

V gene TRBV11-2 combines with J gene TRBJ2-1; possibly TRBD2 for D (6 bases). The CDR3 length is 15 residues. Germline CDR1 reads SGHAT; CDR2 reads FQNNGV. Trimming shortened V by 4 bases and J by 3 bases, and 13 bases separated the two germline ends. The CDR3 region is CASSSRPGLYNEQFF. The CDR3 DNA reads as TGTGCCAGCAGCTCAAGACCGGGACTCTACAATGAGCAGTTCTTC. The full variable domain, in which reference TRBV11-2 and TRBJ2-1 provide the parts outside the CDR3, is EAGVAQSPRYKIIEKRQSVAFWCNPISGHATLYWYQQILGQGPKLLIQFQNNGVVDDSQLPKDRFSAERLKGVDSTLKIQPAKLEDSAVYLCASSSRPGLYNEQFFGPGTRLTVL.

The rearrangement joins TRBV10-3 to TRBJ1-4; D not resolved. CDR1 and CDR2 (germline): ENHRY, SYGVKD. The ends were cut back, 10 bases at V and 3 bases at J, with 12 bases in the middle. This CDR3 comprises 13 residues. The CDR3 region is CATTPRSNEKLFF. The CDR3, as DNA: TGTGCCACCACACCCAGATCTAATGAAAAACTGTTTTTT.

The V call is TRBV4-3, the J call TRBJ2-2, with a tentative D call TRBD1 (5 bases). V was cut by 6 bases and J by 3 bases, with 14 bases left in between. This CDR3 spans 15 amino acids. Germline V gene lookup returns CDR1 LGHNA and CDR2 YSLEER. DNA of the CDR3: TGCGCCAGCAGACATCGGGCCAGGGACACCGGGGAGCTGTTTTTT. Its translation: CASRHRARDTGELFF.

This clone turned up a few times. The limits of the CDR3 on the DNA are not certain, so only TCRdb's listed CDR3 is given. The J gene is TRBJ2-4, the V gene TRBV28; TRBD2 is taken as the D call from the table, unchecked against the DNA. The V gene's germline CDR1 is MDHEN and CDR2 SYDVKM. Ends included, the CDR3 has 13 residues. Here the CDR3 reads CASSTSGPSIEYF.

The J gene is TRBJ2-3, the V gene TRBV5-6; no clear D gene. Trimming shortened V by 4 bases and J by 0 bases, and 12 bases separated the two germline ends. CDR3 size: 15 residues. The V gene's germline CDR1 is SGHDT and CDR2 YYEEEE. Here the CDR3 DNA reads TGTGCCAGCAGCCACACAGTAAAAAGCACAGATACGCAGTATTTT. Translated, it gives CASSHTVKSTDTQYF.

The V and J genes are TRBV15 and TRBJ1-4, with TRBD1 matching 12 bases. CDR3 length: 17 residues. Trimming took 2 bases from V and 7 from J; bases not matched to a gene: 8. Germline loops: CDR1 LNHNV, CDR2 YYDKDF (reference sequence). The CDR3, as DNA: TGTGCCACCAGCAGACCCGGGACAGGGGGCCTGGGTGAAAAACTGTTTTTT. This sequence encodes CATSRPGTGGLGEKLFF. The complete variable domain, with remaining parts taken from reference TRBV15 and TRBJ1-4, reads DAMVIQNPRYQVTQFGKPVTLSCSQTLNHNVMYWYQQKSSQAPKLLFHYYDKDFNNEADTPDNFQSRRPNTSFCFLDIRSPGLGDTAMYLCATSRPGTGGLGEKLFFGSGTQLSVL.

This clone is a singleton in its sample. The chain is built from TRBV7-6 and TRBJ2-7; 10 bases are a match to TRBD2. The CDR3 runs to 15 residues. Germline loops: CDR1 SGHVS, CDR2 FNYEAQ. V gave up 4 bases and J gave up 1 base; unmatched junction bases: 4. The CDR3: CASSSYSGGSYEQYF. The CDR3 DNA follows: TGTGCCAGCAGCTCATATAGCGGGGGGTCCTACGAGCAGTACTTC.

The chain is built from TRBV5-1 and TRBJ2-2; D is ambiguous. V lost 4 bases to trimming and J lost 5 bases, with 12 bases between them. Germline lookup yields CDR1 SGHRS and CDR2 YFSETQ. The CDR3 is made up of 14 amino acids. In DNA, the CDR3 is TGCGCCAGCAGCGGCGGCAGCCAGACCGGGGAGCTGTTTTTT. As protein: CASSGGSQTGELFF.

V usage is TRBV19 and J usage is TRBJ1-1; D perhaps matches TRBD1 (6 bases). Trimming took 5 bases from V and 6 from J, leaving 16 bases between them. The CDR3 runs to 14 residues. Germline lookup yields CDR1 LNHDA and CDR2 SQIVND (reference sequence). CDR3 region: CASSQDRYFSEAFF. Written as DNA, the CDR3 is TGTGCCAGTAGTCAAGACAGGTACTTTTCTGAAGCTTTCTTT.

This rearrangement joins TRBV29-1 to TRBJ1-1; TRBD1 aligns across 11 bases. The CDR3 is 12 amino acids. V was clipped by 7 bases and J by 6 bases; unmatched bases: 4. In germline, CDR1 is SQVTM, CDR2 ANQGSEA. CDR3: CSAGQGEAEAFF. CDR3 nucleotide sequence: TGCAGCGCGGGACAGGGGGAGGCTGAAGCTTTCTTT. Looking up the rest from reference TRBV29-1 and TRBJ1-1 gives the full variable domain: SAVISQKPSRDICQRGTSLTIQCQVDSQVTMMFWYRQQPGQSLTLIATANQGSEATYESGFVIDKFPISRPNLTFSTLTVSNMSPEDSSIYLCSAGQGEAEAFFGQGTRLTVV.

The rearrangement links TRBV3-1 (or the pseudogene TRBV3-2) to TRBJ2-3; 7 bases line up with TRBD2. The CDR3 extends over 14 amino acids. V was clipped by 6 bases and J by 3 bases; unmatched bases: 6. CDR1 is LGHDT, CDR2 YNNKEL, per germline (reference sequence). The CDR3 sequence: CASSRELATDTQYF. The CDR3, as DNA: TGTGCCAGCAGTCGCGAACTAGCGACAGATACGCAGTATTTT.

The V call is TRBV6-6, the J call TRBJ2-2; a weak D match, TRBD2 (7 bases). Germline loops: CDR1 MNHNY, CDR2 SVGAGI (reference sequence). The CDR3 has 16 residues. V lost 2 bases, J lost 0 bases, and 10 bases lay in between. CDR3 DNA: TGTGCCAGCAGTTACCAGGGGACTACGAACACCGGGGAGCTGTTTTTT. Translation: CASSYQGTTNTGELFF.

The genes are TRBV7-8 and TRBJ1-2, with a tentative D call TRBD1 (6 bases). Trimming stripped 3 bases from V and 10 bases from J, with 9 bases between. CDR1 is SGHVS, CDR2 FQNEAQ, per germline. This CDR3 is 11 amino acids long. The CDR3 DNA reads TGTGCCAGCAGCTTTGGACAGAACTACACCTTC. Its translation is CASSFGQNYTF.

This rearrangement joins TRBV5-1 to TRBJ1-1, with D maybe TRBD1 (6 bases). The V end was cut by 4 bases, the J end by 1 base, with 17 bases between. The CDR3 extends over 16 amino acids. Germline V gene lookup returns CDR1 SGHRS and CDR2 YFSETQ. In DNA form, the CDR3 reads TGCGCCAGCAGCAATCATAGCGGGACATCGAACACTGAAGCTTTCTTT. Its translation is CASSNHSGTSNTEAFF.

Here the CDR3 reads CASSAGTGDTDTQYF. The CDR3 coding sequence is TGTGCCAGCAGTGCCGGGACTGGCGACACAGATACGCAGTATTTT. The V gene is TRBV6-2 or TRBV6-3, the J gene TRBJ2-3; perhaps TRBD2 as D (6 bases). V dropped 5 bases and J dropped 2 bases, with 14 bases sitting between them. CDR3 length: 15 residues. Germline CDR1 is MNHEY and CDR2 is SVGEGT.

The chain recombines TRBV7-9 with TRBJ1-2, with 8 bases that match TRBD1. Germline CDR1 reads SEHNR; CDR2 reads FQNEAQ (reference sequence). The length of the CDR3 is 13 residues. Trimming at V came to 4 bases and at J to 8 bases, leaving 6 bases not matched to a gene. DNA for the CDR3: TGTGCCAGCAGCTCCGGGACAGGCTTGGGCTACACCTTC. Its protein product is CASSSGTGLGYTF.

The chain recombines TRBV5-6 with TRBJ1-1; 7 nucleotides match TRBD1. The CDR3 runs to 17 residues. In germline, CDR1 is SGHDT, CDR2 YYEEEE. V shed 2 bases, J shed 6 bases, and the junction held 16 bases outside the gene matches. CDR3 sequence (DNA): TGTGCCAGCAGCTTTTTTTTGGGGGACAGCTACTCCCCTGAAGCTTTCTTT. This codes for CASSFFLGDSYSPEAFF.

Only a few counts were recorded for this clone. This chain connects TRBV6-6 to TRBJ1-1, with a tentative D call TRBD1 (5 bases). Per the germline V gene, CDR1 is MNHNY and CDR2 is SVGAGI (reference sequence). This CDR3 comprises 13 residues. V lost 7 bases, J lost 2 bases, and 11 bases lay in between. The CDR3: CASIDSSNTEAFF. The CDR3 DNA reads TGTGCCAGCATCGACAGCTCAAACACTGAAGCTTTCTTT.

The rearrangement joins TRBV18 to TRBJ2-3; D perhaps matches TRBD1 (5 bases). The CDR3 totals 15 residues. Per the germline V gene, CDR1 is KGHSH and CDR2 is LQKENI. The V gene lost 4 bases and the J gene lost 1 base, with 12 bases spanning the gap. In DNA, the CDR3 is TGTGCCAGCTCACTCTCAGACAGAGGCACAGATACGCAGTATTTT. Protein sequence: CASSLSDRGTDTQYF.

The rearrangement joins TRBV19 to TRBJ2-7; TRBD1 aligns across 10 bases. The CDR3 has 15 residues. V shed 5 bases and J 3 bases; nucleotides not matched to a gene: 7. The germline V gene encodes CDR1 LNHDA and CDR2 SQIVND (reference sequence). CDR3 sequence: CASSVRQGAGYEQYF. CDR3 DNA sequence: TGTGCCAGTAGTGTCCGACAGGGGGCGGGCTACGAGCAGTACTTC.

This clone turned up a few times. This chain's CDR3 is CASSLAGGFYNEQFF. In DNA, the CDR3 is TGTGCCAGCAGCCTAGCGGGAGGGTTCTACAATGAGCAGTTCTTC. The V call is TRBV11-2, the J call TRBJ2-1, with 12 bases lining up with TRBD2. V shed 5 bases and J 3 bases; nucleotides not matched to a gene: 2. The germline V gene has CDR1 SGHAT and CDR2 FQNNGV. This CDR3 region has 15 residues.

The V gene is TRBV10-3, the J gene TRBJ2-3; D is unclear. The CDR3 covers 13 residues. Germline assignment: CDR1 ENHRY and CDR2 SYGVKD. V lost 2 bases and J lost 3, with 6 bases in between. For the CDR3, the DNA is TGTGCCATCAGTGAGGAGTTAACAGATACGCAGTATTTT. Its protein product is CAISEELTDTQYF.

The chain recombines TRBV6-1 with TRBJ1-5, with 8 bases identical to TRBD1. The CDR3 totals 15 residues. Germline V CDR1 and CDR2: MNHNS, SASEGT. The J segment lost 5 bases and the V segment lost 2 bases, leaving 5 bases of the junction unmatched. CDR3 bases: TGTGCCAGCAGTGAACTGGACAGGGCCTATCAGCCCCAGCATTTT. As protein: CASSELDRAYQPQHF.

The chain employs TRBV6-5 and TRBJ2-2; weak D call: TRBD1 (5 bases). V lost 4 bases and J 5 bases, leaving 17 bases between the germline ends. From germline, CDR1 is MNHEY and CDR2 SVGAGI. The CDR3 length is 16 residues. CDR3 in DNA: TGTGCCAGCAGTTTTTTTTGGGCAGACAGTACCGGGGAGCTGTTTTTT. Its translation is CASSFFWADSTGELFF.

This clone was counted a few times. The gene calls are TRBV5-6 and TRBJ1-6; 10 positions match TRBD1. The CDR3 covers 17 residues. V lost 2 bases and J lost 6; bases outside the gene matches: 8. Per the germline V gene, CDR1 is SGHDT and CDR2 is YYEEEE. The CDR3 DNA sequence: TGTGCCAGCAGCTTCCTGGTGACAGGGGGCCTTAATTCACCCCTCCACTTT. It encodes CASSFLVTGGLNSPLHF.

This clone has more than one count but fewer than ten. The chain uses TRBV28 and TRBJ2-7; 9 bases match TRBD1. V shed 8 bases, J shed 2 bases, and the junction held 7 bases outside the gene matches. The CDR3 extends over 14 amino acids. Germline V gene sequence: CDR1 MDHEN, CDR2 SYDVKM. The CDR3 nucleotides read TGTGCCAGCTCTCCGGGACAGGGAGCCTACGAGCAGTACTTC. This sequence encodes CASSPGQGAYEQYF.

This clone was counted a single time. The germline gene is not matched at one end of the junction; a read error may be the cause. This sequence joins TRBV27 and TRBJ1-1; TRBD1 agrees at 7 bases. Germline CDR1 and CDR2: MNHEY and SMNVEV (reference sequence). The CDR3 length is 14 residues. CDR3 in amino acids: CASSEQGMKTEAFF. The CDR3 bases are TGTGCCAGCAGTGAACAGGGGATGAAGACTGAAGCTTTCTTT.